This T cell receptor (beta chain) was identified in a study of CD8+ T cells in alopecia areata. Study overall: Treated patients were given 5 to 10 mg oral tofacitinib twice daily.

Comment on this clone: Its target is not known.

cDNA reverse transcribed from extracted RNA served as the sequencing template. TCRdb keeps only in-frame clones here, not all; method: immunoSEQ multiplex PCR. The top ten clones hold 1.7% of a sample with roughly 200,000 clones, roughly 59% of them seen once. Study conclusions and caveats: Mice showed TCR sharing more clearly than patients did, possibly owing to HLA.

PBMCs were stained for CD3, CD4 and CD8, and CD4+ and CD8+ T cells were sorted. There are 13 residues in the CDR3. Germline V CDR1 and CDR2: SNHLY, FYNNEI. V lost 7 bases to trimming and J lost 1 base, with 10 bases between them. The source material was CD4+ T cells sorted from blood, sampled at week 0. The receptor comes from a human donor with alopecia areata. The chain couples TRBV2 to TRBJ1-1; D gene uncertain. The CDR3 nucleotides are TGTGCCAGCATGCCCATCGGGAACACTGAAGCTTTCTTT. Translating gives CASMPIGNTEAFF.